The 27 T cell receptor beta chains presented below share a single source sample, sequenced in a study of blood T cell repertoires in COVID-19. Produced via immunoSEQ multiplex PCR; TCRdb's table is partial and in-frame only. The sample lists 250,000 to 300,000 clones; approximately 87% were seen once. The specimen was peripheral blood. These TCRs come from a woman under 40 with COVID-19, enrolled during active disease.

The sample holds a few counts of this clone. V is TRBV6-5 and J is TRBJ1-1, with D maybe TRBD1 (6 bases). This CDR3 has 13 amino acids. Between the trimmed V and J ends, which lost 2 bases and 6 bases, there was a span of 10 bases. Per the germline V gene, CDR1 is MNHEY and CDR2 is SVGAGI. CDR3 loop: CASSYQGIAEAFF. The CDR3 coding sequence is TGTGCCAGCAGTTACCAGGGGATCGCTGAAGCTTTCTTT.

J is TRBJ1-3 and V is TRBV9; 7 nucleotides line up with TRBD1. V lost 0 bases to trimming and J lost 3 bases; unmatched junction nucleotides: 6. The CDR3 extends over 16 amino acids. Per germline, CDR1 SGDLS and CDR2 YYNGEE. As DNA, the CDR3 is TGTGCCAGCAGCGTAGGCCAACAGGGGAGTGGAAACACCATATATTTT. Translated: CASSVGQQGSGNTIYF. The variable domain in full, completed from reference TRBV9 and TRBJ1-3, reads DSGVTQTPKHLITATGQRVTLRCSPRSGDLSVYWYQQSLDQGLQFLIQYYNGEERAKGNILERFSAQQFPDLHSELNLSSLELGDSALYFCASSVGQQGSGNTIYFGEGSWLTVV.

This chain's CDR3 is CASSPRGAPETQYF. The CDR3 DNA is TGTGCCAGCAGCCCGCGCGGGGCCCCAGAGACCCAGTACTTC. The chain joins TRBV7-7 to TRBJ2-5; D may be TRBD2 (6 bases). This CDR3 has 14 amino acids. V lost 5 bases and J 4 bases, leaving 14 bases between the germline ends. Per the germline V gene, CDR1 is SSHAT and CDR2 is FNYEAQ (reference sequence). Full variable domain (rest looked up from reference TRBV7-7 and TRBJ2-5): GAGVSQSPRYKVTKRGQDVTLRCDPISSHATLYWYQQALGQGPEFLTYFNYEAQPDKSGLPSDRFSAERPEGSISTLTIQRTEQRDSAMYRCASSPRGAPETQYFGPGTRLLVL.

This clone appeared a single time. J is TRBJ2-7 and V is TRBV6-5, with D perhaps TRBD2 (7 bases). Germline V gene sequence: CDR1 MNHEY, CDR2 SVGAGI. Between the trimmed V and J ends, which lost 3 bases and 7 bases, there was a span of 16 bases. The CDR3 consists of 14 residues. The CDR3 here is CASSYPAGAGEQYF. For the CDR3, the DNA is TGTGCCAGCAGTTATCCCGCGGGGGCAGGGGAGCAGTACTTC.

The table lists this clone with a count of one. This chain uses TRBV28 with TRBJ2-7, with 9 positions matching TRBD2. J gave up 3 bases and V 0 bases, and 6 bases lay outside the gene matches. Looked up from germline, CDR1 is MDHEN and CDR2 is SYDVKM. This CDR3 region has 16 residues. Here the CDR3 reads CASSLWVSGGFYEQYF. In DNA form, the CDR3 reads TGTGCCAGCAGTTTATGGGTTAGCGGGGGCTTCTACGAGCAGTACTTC.

The V gene is TRBV4-1, the J gene TRBJ1-2; the match to TRBD1 covers 7 bases. Germline-derived CDR1 and CDR2 are MGHRA and YSYEKL. J was trimmed by 8 bases and V by 1 base; bases with no gene match: 7. CDR3 length: 14 amino acids. The CDR3 protein is CASSQGQGLGGYTF. CDR3 DNA: TGCGCCAGCAGCCAAGGACAGGGACTCGGCGGCTACACCTTC.

CDR3 sequence reads: CASSFRAAGGPLWETQYF. Here the CDR3 DNA reads TGTGCCAGCAGCTTCCGCGCGGCGGGGGGGCCTCTATGGGAGACCCAGTACTTC. The V gene is TRBV7-9, the J gene TRBJ2-5; 9 bases are a match to TRBD2. Germline V gene lookup returns CDR1 SEHNR and CDR2 FQNEAQ (reference sequence). The CDR3 contains 18 residues. V trimming: 3 bases; J trimming: 5 bases; junction bases outside the gene matches: 16.

The chain joins TRBV5-6 to TRBJ1-1, with D maybe TRBD1 (5 bases). This CDR3 is 14 amino acids long. The germline V gene has CDR1 SGHDT and CDR2 YYEEEE. The germline V and J ends were trimmed by 0 bases and 5 bases, with 11 bases remaining between them. In DNA form, the CDR3 reads TGTGCCAGCAGCTTGGGGCCCAGGGTAACTGAAGCTTTCTTT. This gives the protein CASSLGPRVTEAFF.

This clone was observed a few times. The chain is built from TRBV9 and TRBJ1-1, with D possibly matching TRBD1 (6 bases). The germline V gene has CDR1 SGDLS and CDR2 YYNGEE. Trimming pared 4 bases from V and 5 bases from J, leaving 18 bases between. The CDR3 spans 15 residues. CDR3 coding DNA: TGTGCCAGCAGCCCCCGTGGGGTAAGGGGGACTGAAGCTTTCTTT. Amino acid sequence: CASSPRGVRGTEAFF.

J is TRBJ2-3 and V is TRBV11-3; D not resolved. Trimming shortened V by 5 bases and J by 0 bases, and 3 bases separated the two germline ends. The CDR3 length is 12 residues. The germline gives CDR1 SGHNT, CDR2 YENEEA. The CDR3 bases are TGTGCCAGCAGCCTTAGCACAGATACGCAGTATTTT. Translation: CASSLSTDTQYF.

CDR3 sequence: CASSPRQGKTEAFF. For the CDR3, the DNA is TGTGCCAGCAGTCCTCGACAGGGAAAGACTGAAGCTTTCTTT. J is TRBJ1-1 and V is TRBV6-5; the match to TRBD1 covers 7 bases. CDR3 length: 14 residues. Looked up from germline, CDR1 is MNHEY and CDR2 is SVGAGI. The trim removed 5 bases at V and 5 bases at J, leaving 8 bases unmatched.

The J gene is TRBJ2-1, the V gene TRBV3-1 (or the pseudogene TRBV3-2); weak D call: TRBD2 (5 bases). CDR3 length equals 13 residues. Germline V gene lookup returns CDR1 LGHDT and CDR2 YNNKEL (reference sequence). V was shortened by 0 bases and J by 7 bases, with 7 bases between the two germline ends. CDR3 bases: TGTGCCAGCAGCCAAGATTGGAGGAATGAGCAGTTCTTC. Residues: CASSQDWRNEQFF.

This chain links TRBV3-1 (or the pseudogene TRBV3-2) with TRBJ2-4, with no clear D. The CDR3 contains 12 residues. Trimming removed 2 bases from V and 4 bases from J, with 3 bases in between. Looked up from germline, CDR1 is LGHDT and CDR2 is YNNKEL (reference sequence). The chain's CDR3 is CASSQRKNIQYF. As DNA, the CDR3 is TGTGCCAGCAGCCAACGTAAAAACATTCAGTACTTC.

This chain joins TRBV4-1 and TRBJ2-7; D is possibly TRBD2 (6 bases). Germline V CDR1 and CDR2: MGHRA, YSYEKL. The CDR3 sequence is 15 residues long. V was trimmed by 0 bases and J by 0 bases, leaving 9 bases between them. CDR3 bases: TGCGCCAGCAGCCAAGATACCGGGAGCTCCTACGAGCAGTACTTC. Translated, it gives CASSQDTGSSYEQYF.

This clone was detected once. This sequence joins TRBV19 and TRBJ2-5; D might be TRBD2 (7 bases). The germline gives CDR1 LNHDA, CDR2 SQIVND (reference sequence). The CDR3 has 14 amino acids. Trimming removed 5 bases at V and 5 bases at J, with 15 bases between. The CDR3 here is CASSWRGGHETQYF. The CDR3 DNA follows: TGTGCCAGTAGTTGGAGGGGGGGCCATGAGACCCAGTACTTC. The full variable domain, completed using reference TRBV19 and TRBJ2-5, is DGGITQSPKYLFRKEGQNVTLSCEQNLNHDAMYWYRQDPGQGLRLIYYSQIVNDFQKGDIAEGYSVSREKKESFPLTVTSAQKNPTAFYLCASSWRGGHETQYFGPGTRLLVL.

V is TRBV11-2 and J is TRBJ2-7; 9 bases line up with TRBD1. With 8 bases clipped from V and 7 bases from J, the junction kept 12 bases outside the gene matches. The CDR3 is made up of 14 amino acids. Germline lookup yields CDR1 SGHAT and CDR2 FQNNGV. In DNA, the CDR3 is TGTGCCAGCGGGAGGGACAGGGCGCTCGGGGAGCAGTACTTC. It codes for CASGRDRALGEQYF.

This chain uses TRBV28 with TRBJ2-7, with D possibly matching TRBD1 (6 bases). CDR1 and CDR2 (germline): MDHEN, SYDVKM. The CDR3 consists of 14 residues. Between the trimmed V and J ends, which lost 8 bases and 0 bases, there was a span of 14 bases. The DNA for the CDR3 is TGTGCCAGCGCGAGGCAGGGGAGCTCCTACGAGCAGTACTTC. It codes for CASARQGSSYEQYF.

The chain carries TRBV13 and TRBJ2-7, with 8 bases that match TRBD2. The CDR3 contains 14 residues. V dropped 3 bases and J dropped 5; count of bases not matched to a gene: 6. Germline CDR1 and CDR2: PRHDT and FYEKMQ (reference sequence). The CDR3, as DNA: TGTGCCAGCAGCTTCGGGGGGGCCTGGAACGAGCAGTACTTC. This codes for CASSFGGAWNEQYF.

The CDR3 sequence is CASSFLLAGWKNTQYF. CDR3 DNA: TGTGCCAGCAGTTTCCTACTAGCGGGGTGGAAGAATACGCAGTATTTT. The gene calls are TRBV27 and TRBJ2-3, with TRBD2 identical over 10 bases. From germline, CDR1 is MNHEY and CDR2 SMNVEV (reference sequence). This CDR3 contains 16 residues. With 3 bases clipped from V and 7 bases from J, the junction kept 10 bases outside the gene matches.

V usage is TRBV7-2 and J usage is TRBJ2-1; maybe TRBD1 (7 bases). Germline V gene sequence: CDR1 SGHTA, CDR2 FQGNSA. There are 14 residues in the CDR3. V dropped 3 bases and J dropped 8 bases, with 14 bases sitting between them. In DNA form, the CDR3 reads TGTGCCAGCAGCTTGTACGGAGGGGGCGATGAGCAGTTCTTC. Its translation is CASSLYGGGDEQFF. The complete variable domain, with remaining parts taken from reference TRBV7-2 and TRBJ2-1, reads GAGVSQSPSNKVTEKGKDVELRCDPISGHTALYWYRQSLGQGLEFLIYFQGNSAPDKSGLPSDRFSAERTGGSVSTLTIQRTQQEDSAVYLCASSLYGGGDEQFFGPGTRLTVL.

J is TRBJ1-5 and V is TRBV2; D not certain. Germline assignment: CDR1 SNHLY and CDR2 FYNNEI. V lost 11 bases and J lost 0, with 11 bases in between. The CDR3 is 13 amino acids. CDR3 amino acids: CACNKISNQPQHF. CDR3 bases: TGTGCCTGCAACAAAATTAGCAATCAGCCCCAGCATTTT.

A single count supports this clone. The rearrangement links TRBV6-5 to TRBJ1-6; D is perhaps TRBD1 (6 bases). Between the trimmed V and J ends, which lost 6 bases and 8 bases, there was a span of 17 bases. In germline, CDR1 is MNHEY, CDR2 SVGAGI. The CDR3 loop spans 15 amino acids. The CDR3 nucleotides are TGTGCCAGCAGCCGCCGCCGGACAGACGATTCACCCCTCCACTTT. It translates to CASSRRRTDDSPLHF.

The chain carries TRBV29-1 and TRBJ2-1; D unresolved. Between the trimmed V and J ends, which lost 0 bases and 4 bases, there was a span of 10 bases. This CDR3 has 14 amino acids. CDR1 SQVTM and CDR2 ANQGSEA come from the germline V gene. The CDR3, as DNA: TGCAGCGTTGAAGATAGCACTGATTACAATGAGCAGTTCTTC. Translated, it gives CSVEDSTDYNEQFF.

This clone was seen once. The chain has TRBV7-9 and TRBJ1-1, with 10 nucleotides matching TRBD1. V shed 5 bases, J shed 1 base, and the junction held 7 bases outside the gene matches. The CDR3 consists of 16 residues. Germline CDR1 and CDR2: SEHNR and FQNEAQ (reference sequence). The CDR3 DNA is TGTGCCAGCAGCCCTGGGACAGGGGCTCCGAACACTGAAGCTTTCTTT. It codes for CASSPGTGAPNTEAFF.

This clone has a handful of counts. The V call is TRBV5-8, the J call TRBJ2-1; 8 bases are a match to TRBD2. The CDR3 runs 15 residues. The germline gives CDR1 SGHTS, CDR2 YDEGEE. Trimming cost V 1 base and J 4 bases; bases outside gene matches: 4. CDR3 sequence (DNA): TGTGCCAGCAGCTTGATCAGCGGGGGATACAATGAGCAGTTCTTC. Translating gives CASSLISGGYNEQFF.

V and J are TRBV18 and TRBJ1-4, with TRBD1 as a possible D gene (6 bases). CDR3 length: 15 residues. In germline, CDR1 is KGHSH, CDR2 LQKENI. The V end lost 6 bases, the J end lost 5 bases, and 16 bases lay between the germline ends. The CDR3 nucleotides are TGTGCCAGCTCCCCGGGGGGGCGGAGGAATGAAAAACTGTTTTTT. Translating it yields CASSPGGRRNEKLFF.

The chain carries TRBV6-2 or TRBV6-3 and TRBJ2-1; TRBD2 aligns across 10 bases. The CDR3 is 17 residues long. The J segment lost 7 bases and the V segment lost 2 bases, leaving 11 bases of the junction unmatched. CDR1 and CDR2 (germline): MNHEY, SVGEGT. The CDR3 spells CASSYPRGAGGWNEQFF. CDR3 DNA sequence: TGTGCCAGCAGTTACCCCCGAGGAGCGGGGGGGTGGAATGAGCAGTTCTTC.